The TCR beta chain under discussion was sequenced for a study of blood T cells in healthy people across ages. Findings and caveats of the study: Investigators treated diversity estimates from one million T cells as underestimates. Donor CMV infection status was unknown, possibly confounding age-related changes in expanded clonotypes. In older individuals, TCR beta diversity per million T cells was lower, falling roughly linearly with age.

A second about 7 to 12 cycle PCR used barcoded and J-beta primers. TCRdb analysed the 5' RACE reads with MiXCR anew, one entry per CDR3 protein. The repertoire holds 1.5 million to 2 million distinct CDR3 sequences, with almost 35% as singletons. CDR3 size: 16 residues. CDR1 and CDR2 from the germline V gene are DFQATT and SNEGSKA (reference sequence). The V end lost 5 bases, the J end lost 0 bases, and 17 bases lay between the germline ends. Points on this clonotype: Antigen unknown.

Per-sample PBMC isolation yielded at least 7 million cells. The TCR originated in a woman aged 30 to 39 in good health. The material sequenced was blood. This sequence joins TRBV20-1 and TRBJ1-5, with D possibly matching TRBD1 (6 bases). The CDR3 loop reads CSAVKGTLISNQPQHF. CDR3 DNA sequence: TGCAGTGCTGTCAAAGGGACACTTATTAGCAATCAGCCCCAGCATTTT.